This paragraph covers one TCR beta chain sequence. This entry comes from a study of blood T cell repertoires in COVID-19. Measured with immunoSEQ multiplex PCR; TCRdb has only the in-frame clones, and not every one. The sample carries around 81,000 clones, under 85% recorded once. The CDR3 has 15 amino acids. Germline CDR1 and CDR2: MNHNS and SASEGT. Unmatched junction bases numbered 7, after V lost 2 bases and J lost 10 bases. The receptor was derived from a human donor in a cohort sampled during active COVID-19. V gene TRBV6-1 combines with J gene TRBJ1-6; TRBD1 matches 8 bases. The sample was peripheral blood. CDR3 protein: CASSESGQGGSPLHF. The CDR3 DNA reads as TGTGCCAGCAGTGAATCTGGACAGGGTGGATCACCCCTCCACTTT.